The 10 T cell receptor beta chains presented below share a single source sample, sequenced in a study of shared clonotypes between healthy human individuals. Generated by immunoSEQ multiplex PCR, the TCRdb table keeps only in-frame clones and is missing some. The sample has around 2,000,000 clones, less than 95% seen once. Naive CD8 cells comprised CD45RO-negative, CCR7-positively selected cells, excluding terminally differentiated effector memory CD45RA+ cells. Source material: naive CD8+ T cells sorted from blood. These receptors all come from a man younger than 35 in good health.

This clone appeared once. The chain joins TRBV4-1 to TRBJ2-7; D perhaps matches TRBD2 (7 bases). The CDR3 length is 14 residues. V was clipped by 1 base and J by 7 bases, with 14 bases between them. CDR1 and CDR2 from the germline V gene are MGHRA and YSYEKL. The CDR3 is CASSQGGGAGEQYF. CDR3 coding DNA: TGCGCCAGCAGCCAAGGAGGGGGGGCCGGGGAGCAGTACTTC.

There are a few counts of this clone. This chain uses TRBV7-8 with TRBJ1-6; 10 bases map to TRBD1. This CDR3 comprises 16 residues. The germline V gene encodes CDR1 SGHVS and CDR2 FQNEAQ. Trimming at V came to 3 bases and at J to 9 bases, leaving 8 bases not matched to a gene. CDR3 DNA: TGTGCCAGCAGCTTCGGACCCGGGACAGGGGTTTCACCCCTCCACTTT. Amino acid sequence: CASSFGPGTGVSPLHF.

This clone was seen a handful of times. This rearrangement joins TRBV19 to TRBJ2-1, with D hard to call. Trimming took off 6 bases at V and 4 bases at J, with 10 bases between the two ends. The CDR3 totals 13 residues. The germline CDR1 and CDR2 sequences are LNHDA and SQIVND (reference sequence). The CDR3 DNA is TGTGCCAGTAGGGCTCGCGGTTACAATGAGCAGTTCTTC. Amino acid sequence: CASRARGYNEQFF.

The rearrangement links TRBV5-1 to TRBJ2-7, with D possibly matching TRBD1 (6 bases). Trimming shortened V by 2 bases and J by 5 bases, and 17 bases separated the two germline ends. CDR1 and CDR2 (germline): SGHRS, YFSETQ. CDR3 length: 15 residues. DNA for the CDR3: TGCGCCAGCAGCTTCCGGGACACCGGAAGGGACGAGCAGTACTTC. It is translated as CASSFRDTGRDEQYF.

This clone was counted a few times. This sequence joins TRBV11-2 and TRBJ1-2; TRBD1 matches 11 bases. Trimming at V came to 3 bases and at J to 6 bases, leaving 6 bases not matched to a gene. The CDR3 is made up of 15 amino acids. Germline assignment: CDR1 SGHAT and CDR2 FQNNGV. CDR3 DNA: TGTGCCAGCAGCTTGTCCTGGGGACAGGGGGATGGCTACACCTTC. It codes for CASSLSWGQGDGYTF.

The rearrangement links TRBV25-1 to TRBJ2-5; tentatively, D is TRBD1 (5 bases). The CDR3 length is 13 residues. Germline CDR1 reads MGHDK; CDR2 reads SYGVNS. V was trimmed by 5 bases and J by 1 base, leaving 8 bases between them. The CDR3 loop reads CASSKDIQETQYF. CDR3 bases: TGTGCCAGCAGTAAGGACATCCAAGAGACCCAGTACTTC.

This clone was recorded once. The rearrangement links TRBV9 to TRBJ2-7, with a possible D match to TRBD1 (6 bases). Looked up from germline, CDR1 is SGDLS and CDR2 is YYNGEE. Trimming pared 2 bases from V and 3 bases from J, leaving 12 bases between. This CDR3 contains 14 residues. The CDR3: CASSVAGDHYEQYF. The DNA of the CDR3 is TGTGCCAGCAGCGTGGCAGGGGACCACTACGAGCAGTACTTC. The full variable domain, with the rest looked up from reference TRBV9 and TRBJ2-7, is DSGVTQTPKHLITATGQRVTLRCSPRSGDLSVYWYQQSLDQGLQFLIQYYNGEERAKGNILERFSAQQFPDLHSELNLSSLELGDSALYFCASSVAGDHYEQYFGPGTRLTVT.

The CDR3 coding sequence is TGTGCCAGCAATGACAGGAGCTCCTACGAGCAGTACTTC. It encodes CASNDRSSYEQYF. The chain employs TRBV28 and TRBJ2-7; possibly TRBD1 for D (6 bases). The CDR3 is 13 amino acids. The germline CDR1 and CDR2 sequences are MDHEN and SYDVKM. Trimming took off 7 bases at V and 0 bases at J, with 10 bases between the two ends.

A remark on this clone: Other nucleotide sequences in the sample specify the same CDR3. The chain uses TRBV6-5 and TRBJ2-5, with TRBD1 matching over 8 bases. The germline V gene encodes CDR1 MNHEY and CDR2 SVGAGI. The CDR3 length is 14 residues. Unmatched junction bases numbered 5, after V lost 3 bases and J lost 5 bases. The CDR3 reads CASSYSTGGETQYF. The CDR3, as DNA: TGTGCCAGCAGTTATTCCACAGGGGGGGAGACCCAGTACTTC.

V and J are TRBV7-9 and TRBJ2-7, with D hard to call. Germline V gene lookup returns CDR1 SEHNR and CDR2 FQNEAQ (reference sequence). This CDR3 region has 15 residues. The V end was cut by 5 bases, the J end by 6 bases, with 20 bases between. CDR3 nucleotides: TGTGCCAGCAGCGCCTTGCCCGGGTCACCCCCCGAGCAGTACTTC. Its protein is CASSALPGSPPEQYF.